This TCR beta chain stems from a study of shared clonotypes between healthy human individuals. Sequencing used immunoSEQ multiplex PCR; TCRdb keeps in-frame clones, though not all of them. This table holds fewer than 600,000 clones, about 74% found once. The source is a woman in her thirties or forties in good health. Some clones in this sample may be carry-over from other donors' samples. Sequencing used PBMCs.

CDR3 nucleotides: TGTGCCAGCAGCCACCCTAGCGGGGGCCGGACCTACGAGCAGTACTTC. Protein sequence: CASSHPSGGRTYEQYF. The V and J genes are TRBV11-1 and TRBJ2-7; TRBD2 agrees at 10 bases. There are 16 residues in the CDR3. Germline CDR1 and CDR2: SGHAT and FQDESV (reference sequence). After removal of 5 bases from V and 2 bases from J, the junction contained 9 bases not matched to a gene.